The 18 T cell receptor beta chains below were found in one sample sequenced in a study of blood T cell repertoires in COVID-19. Using immunoSEQ multiplex PCR, the repertoire was profiled, and TCRdb retains in-frame clones only, with some absent. The data hold about 77,000 clones, with about 80% observed a single time. Sequencing was done on a sample of peripheral blood. The receptors stem from a woman aged 70-85 years with acute or convalescent COVID-19.

This clone was seen just once. This rearrangement joins TRBV6-5 to TRBJ2-7; D call uncertain. The CDR3 runs to 15 residues. Germline V CDR1 and CDR2: MNHEY, SVGAGI. V was clipped by 0 bases and J by 5 bases, with 14 bases between them. CDR3 DNA: TGTGCCAGCAGTTACTCTACCATACCTGGCCACGAGCAGTACTTC. Translation gives CASSYSTIPGHEQYF.

The V call is TRBV7-9, the J call TRBJ1-4, with 7 bases lining up with TRBD1. The length of the CDR3 is 14 residues. Trimming cost V 5 bases and J 6 bases; bases outside gene matches: 6. CDR1 and CDR2 from the germline V gene are SEHNR and FQNEAQ (reference sequence). CDR3 coding DNA: TGTGCCAGCAGCCCCCGGGACAGCCATGAAAAACTGTTTTTT. As protein: CASSPRDSHEKLFF. Full variable domain (remainder filled in from reference TRBV7-9 and TRBJ1-4): DTGVSQNPRHKITKRGQNVTFRCDPISEHNRLYWYRQTLGQGPEFLTYFQNEAQLEKSRLLSDRFSAERPKGSFSTLEIQRTEQGDSAMYLCASSPRDSHEKLFFGSGTQLSVL.

The rearrangement links TRBV7-8 to TRBJ2-1, with TRBD1 matching 11 bases. The length of the CDR3 is 15 residues. Germline V CDR1 and CDR2: SGHVS, FQNEAQ. With 5 bases clipped from V and 15 bases from J, the junction kept 15 bases outside the gene matches. The CDR3, as DNA: TGTGCCAGCAGCGGATGGACAGGGGGCGCACCTTGGGGGTTCTTC. As protein: CASSGWTGGAPWGFF.

This chain connects TRBV5-8 to TRBJ2-1; 10 bases are a match to TRBD2. Germline V gene sequence: CDR1 SGHTS, CDR2 YDEGEE. The V gene end was trimmed by 0 bases and the J gene end by 3 bases; junction bases not matched to a gene: 0. The CDR3 has 15 amino acids. The CDR3, as DNA: TGTGCCAGCAGCTTGGGGACTAGCGGCTACAATGAGCAGTTCTTC. Amino acid sequence: CASSLGTSGYNEQFF. Full variable domain (rest looked up from reference TRBV5-8 and TRBJ2-1): EAGVTQSPTHLIKTRGQQATLRCSPISGHTSVYWYQQALGLGLQFLLWYDEGEERNRGNFPPRFSGRQFPNYSSELNVNALELEDSALYLCASSLGTSGYNEQFFGPGTRLTVL.

The gene calls are TRBV19 and TRBJ2-7, with a tentative D call TRBD1 (6 bases). CDR1 LNHDA and CDR2 SQIVND come from the germline V gene (reference sequence). The germline V and J ends were trimmed by 6 bases and 3 bases, with 12 bases remaining between them. The CDR3 has 13 residues. As DNA, the CDR3 is TGTGCCAGTAGCCCGGGACACCGCTACGAGCAGTACTTC. Translating gives CASSPGHRYEQYF.

V gene TRBV29-1 combines with J gene TRBJ1-2; 9 nucleotides align to TRBD1. The CDR3 totals 14 residues. The V gene end was trimmed by 7 bases and the J gene end by 4 bases; junction bases not matched to a gene: 10. Germline V gene sequence: CDR1 SQVTM, CDR2 ANQGSEA. The CDR3 region has the DNA TGCAGCGCCGGGACAGGGACTTCTATCTATGGCTACACCTTC. It codes for CSAGTGTSIYGYTF.

This chain links TRBV12-3 or TRBV12-4 with TRBJ1-5; possibly TRBD1 for D (5 bases). V lost 6 bases and J lost 7, with 13 bases in between. This CDR3 comprises 13 residues. The CDR3 region is CASSIQGWQPQHF. In DNA form, the CDR3 reads TGTGCCAGCAGCATCCAGGGATGGCAGCCCCAGCATTTT.

V and J are TRBV7-8 and TRBJ2-1; 14 positions agree with TRBD2. This CDR3 comprises 17 residues. V was clipped by 5 bases and J by 9 bases; unmatched bases: 12. Germline CDR1 reads SGHVS; CDR2 reads FQNEAQ. The CDR3 here is CASSRTSGGPGTGEQFF. CDR3 sequence (DNA): TGTGCCAGCAGCCGGACTAGCGGGGGGCCAGGAACTGGTGAGCAGTTCTTC.

The rearrangement uses TRBV18 and TRBJ1-4, with D perhaps matching TRBD1 (6 bases). Trimming pared 2 bases from V and 4 bases from J, leaving 14 bases between. CDR3 length: 16 amino acids. In germline, CDR1 is KGHSH, CDR2 LQKENI. This CDR3 reads CASSPRGTENNEKLFF. CDR3 in DNA: TGTGCCAGCTCACCAAGGGGGACGGAAAATAATGAAAAACTGTTTTTT.

This clone has a handful of counts. The V and J genes are TRBV6-5 and TRBJ1-1, with D uncertain. The germline V gene encodes CDR1 MNHEY and CDR2 SVGAGI. The germline V and J ends were trimmed by 6 bases and 0 bases, with 14 bases remaining between them. The CDR3 covers 15 residues. CDR3 nucleotide sequence: TGTGCCAGCAGCCCCGCGTACAGATTGAACACTGAAGCTTTCTTT. Protein sequence: CASSPAYRLNTEAFF.

The V call is TRBV19, the J call TRBJ1-4; no definite D call. The germline gives CDR1 LNHDA, CDR2 SQIVND (reference sequence). This CDR3 region has 12 residues. Trimming left V 4 bases short and J 6 bases short, with 6 bases between. The CDR3: CASSRRYEKLFF. For the CDR3, the DNA is TGTGCCAGTAGTAGGAGATATGAAAAACTGTTTTTT.

The chain uses TRBV4-1 and TRBJ1-1; no firm D call. From germline, CDR1 is MGHRA and CDR2 YSYEKL. The germline V and J ends were trimmed by 1 base and 1 base, with 4 bases remaining between them. The CDR3 loop spans 13 amino acids. The CDR3 coding sequence is TGCGCCAGCAGCCAAGGAGGGAACACTGAAGCTTTCTTT. Residues: CASSQGGNTEAFF.

The rearrangement joins TRBV5-5 to TRBJ1-3; 9 positions agree with TRBD1. The V gene end was trimmed by 2 bases and the J gene end by 3 bases; junction bases not matched to a gene: 6. Germline lookup yields CDR1 SGHKS and CDR2 YYEKEE (reference sequence). The CDR3 has 16 amino acids. The CDR3 sequence is CASSFQQGAYGNTIYF. The CDR3 DNA sequence: TGTGCCAGCAGCTTTCAACAGGGGGCGTATGGAAACACCATATATTTT.

The CDR3 nucleotides are TGTTCCCCCCGGGTTACAAGACTAGCGGAGACTTTACAAGAGACCCAGTACTTC. This translates into CSPRVTRLAETLQETQYF. The J gene is TRBJ2-5, the V gene TRBV3-1 (or the pseudogene TRBV3-2); the match to TRBD2 covers 9 bases. Germline-derived CDR1 and CDR2 are LGHDT and YNNKEL (reference sequence). The CDR3 extends over 18 amino acids.

The chain joins TRBV7-9 to TRBJ1-5, with TRBD1 as a possible D gene (5 bases). Germline CDR1 and CDR2: SEHNR and FQNEAQ (reference sequence). There are 14 residues in the CDR3. V shed 4 bases and J shed 1 base, with 8 bases lying between them. The CDR3 DNA follows: TGTGCCAGCAGCTCAGGGATGAGCAATCAGCCCCAGCATTTT. Protein sequence: CASSSGMSNQPQHF.

The chain carries TRBV24-1 and TRBJ2-2, with TRBD2 matching 7 bases. CDR1 KGHDR and CDR2 SFDVKD come from the germline V gene. CDR3 length: 18 residues. V gave up 3 bases and J gave up 5 bases; unmatched junction bases: 14. The chain's CDR3 is CATSDDRATHGGTGELFF. For the CDR3, the DNA is TGTGCCACCAGTGATGATAGGGCAACCCACGGGGGGACCGGGGAGCTGTTTTTT.

V gene TRBV19 combines with J gene TRBJ1-3; TRBD1 aligns across 7 bases. The germline CDR1 and CDR2 sequences are LNHDA and SQIVND (reference sequence). V gave up 4 bases and J gave up 2 bases; unmatched junction bases: 8. The CDR3 loop spans 16 amino acids. CDR3 in amino acids: CASSTRAQGTGNTIYF. The CDR3 DNA follows: TGTGCCAGTAGTACACGAGCACAGGGGACTGGAAACACCATATATTTT.

The genes are TRBV6-6 and TRBJ1-1; D is possibly TRBD1 (6 bases). Germline V gives CDR1 MNHNY, CDR2 SVGAGI (reference sequence). Trimming stripped 2 bases from V and 11 bases from J, with 12 bases between. The CDR3 totals 12 residues. The CDR3 region is CASSYADSGAFF. Written as DNA, the CDR3 is TGTGCCAGCAGTTACGCGGACAGCGGTGCTTTCTTT.